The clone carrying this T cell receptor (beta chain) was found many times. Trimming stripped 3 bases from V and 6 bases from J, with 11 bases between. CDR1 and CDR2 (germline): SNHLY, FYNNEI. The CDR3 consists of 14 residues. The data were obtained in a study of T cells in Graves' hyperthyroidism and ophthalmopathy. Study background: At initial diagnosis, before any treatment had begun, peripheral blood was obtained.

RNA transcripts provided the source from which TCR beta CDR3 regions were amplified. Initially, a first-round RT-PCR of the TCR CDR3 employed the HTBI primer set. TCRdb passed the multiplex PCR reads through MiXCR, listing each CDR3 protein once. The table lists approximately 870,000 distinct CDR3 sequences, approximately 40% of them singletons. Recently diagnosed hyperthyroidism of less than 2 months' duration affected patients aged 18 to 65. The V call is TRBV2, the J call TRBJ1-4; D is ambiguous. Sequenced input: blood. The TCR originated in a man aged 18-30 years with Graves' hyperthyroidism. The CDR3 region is CASSDRGLDEKLFF. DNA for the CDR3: TGTGCCAGCAGTGACCGCGGTCTTGATGAAAAACTGTTTTTT.